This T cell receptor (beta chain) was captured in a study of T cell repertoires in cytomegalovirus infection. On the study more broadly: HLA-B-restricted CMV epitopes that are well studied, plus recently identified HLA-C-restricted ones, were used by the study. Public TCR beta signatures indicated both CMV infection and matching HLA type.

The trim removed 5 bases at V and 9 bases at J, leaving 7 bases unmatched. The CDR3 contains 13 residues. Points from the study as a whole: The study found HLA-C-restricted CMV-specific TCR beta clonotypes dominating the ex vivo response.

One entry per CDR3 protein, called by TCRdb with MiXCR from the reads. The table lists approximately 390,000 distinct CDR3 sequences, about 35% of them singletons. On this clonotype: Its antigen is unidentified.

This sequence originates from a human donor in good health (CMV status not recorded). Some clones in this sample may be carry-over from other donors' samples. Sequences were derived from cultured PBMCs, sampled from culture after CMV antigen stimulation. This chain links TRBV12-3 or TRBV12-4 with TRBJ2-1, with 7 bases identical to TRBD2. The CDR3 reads CASSGGGSIEQFF. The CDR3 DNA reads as TGTGCCAGCAGTGGCGGCGGGAGTATTGAGCAGTTCTTC.